This T cell receptor beta chain was documented in a study of HIV-infected patients and healthy controls. Only a few counts were recorded for this clonotype. TCRdb reanalysed the 5' RACE reads using MiXCR and keeps one entry per CDR3 protein. Of about 70,000 distinct CDR3 sequences listed, less than 20% are singletons. Looked up from germline, CDR1 is SGHDT and CDR2 is YYEEEE. The CDR3 is made up of 15 amino acids. V lost 4 bases to trimming and J lost 0 bases, with 13 bases between them. The chain is built from TRBV5-6 and TRBJ1-2; a weak D match, TRBD1 (5 bases). The sequencing sample was made of CD4+ T cells from blood. The clonotype comes from a human donor in good health. CDR3 region: CASSPLTATNYGYTF. DNA of the CDR3: TGTGCCAGCAGCCCTTTGACAGCCACTAACTATGGCTACACCTTC.